The sequence of this T cell receptor beta chain was determined in a study of cytomegalovirus exposure and HLA in healthy donors. Overall study context: An early release of data contained approximately 80 million unique TCRs, which came from HLA-typed donors. Overall study results and limits: HLA alleles showed associations with 16,951 TCR beta sequences in a later analysis, at a 0.05 false discovery rate. Among the most significant clusters, several appeared linked to common viral pathogens in a later analysis.

In the case of this clone: Its antigen is unidentified. The sample carries other DNA sequences with the same CDR3.

PCR used 60 Vbeta primers and 13 Jbeta primers. The method was immunoSEQ multiplex PCR; TCRdb's version includes in-frame clones alone and lacks a portion of them. Of some 150,000 clones listed, 80% are singletons. Sequencing was performed on PBMCs. This sequence originates from a female donor in good health and CMV-seronegative.

The CDR3: CAWSAGLAGYEQYF. The CDR3 coding sequence is TGTGCCTGGAGCGCGGGACTAGCGGGATACGAGCAGTACTTC. The V and J genes are TRBV30 and TRBJ2-7, with 13 bases identical to TRBD2. The CDR3 contains 14 residues. Germline CDR1 and CDR2: GTSNPN and SVGIG (reference sequence). J gave up 4 bases and V 3 bases, and 3 bases lay outside the gene matches.